This T cell receptor (beta chain) was identified in a study of control samples from healthy donors and cancer patients (TCRdb year 2020). For this clone: Which antigen it targets is not known. Base-call qualities are not available, and no considerably larger clone is one nucleotide away.

The library relied on the immunoSEQ multiplex PCR assay. TCRdb provides this immuneACCESS table in a form limited to in-frame rearrangements. Some clones are lacking; in checked studies, under half of them reflect an unresolved V gene, and why the rest are absent is not known. Across this sample there are around 120,000 clones, with about 92% seen only once. 1.5% to 2% of the sample belongs to the ten largest clones. The CDR3, cysteine through phenylalanine, is 16 amino acids long. The read is trimmed to its CDR3 DNA, 48 bases read in frame from base 1. Clipping removes 0 bases from V and 1 base from J, with 0 as the unmatched junction base count. CDR1 and CDR2, looked up from the germline V gene, are KGHSH and LQKENI.

The sample taken for sequencing was PBMCs. The V gene is TRBV18 and the J gene is TRBJ1-3; TRBD1 lines up with 10 middle nucleotides. The sequence was collected from a man aged 50 or older with head and neck cancer. In nucleotides, the sequence is TGTGCCAGCTCACCACCGGGACAGGGGTCTGGAAACACCATATATTTT. Translated, this gives CASSPPGQGSGNTIYF.